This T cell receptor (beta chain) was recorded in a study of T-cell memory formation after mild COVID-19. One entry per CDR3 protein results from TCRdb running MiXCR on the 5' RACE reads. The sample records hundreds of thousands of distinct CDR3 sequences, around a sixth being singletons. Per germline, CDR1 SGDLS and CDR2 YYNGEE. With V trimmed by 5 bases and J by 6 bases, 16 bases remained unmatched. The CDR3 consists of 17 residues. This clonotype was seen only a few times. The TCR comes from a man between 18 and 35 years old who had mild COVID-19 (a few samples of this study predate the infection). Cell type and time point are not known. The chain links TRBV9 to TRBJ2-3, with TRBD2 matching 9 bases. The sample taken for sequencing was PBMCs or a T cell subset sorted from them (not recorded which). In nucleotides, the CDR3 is TGTGCCAGCAGTTCCCCGGGGAAGCGGGGGGCGGCCGATACGCAGTATTTT. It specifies CASSSPGKRGAADTQYF.